These T cell receptor beta chains were read from a single sample in a study of graft-versus-host responses after intestinal transplantation. Some clones are missing from TCRdb's copy, which holds only in-frame ones; the method was immunoSEQ multiplex PCR. The table records approximately 85,000 clones, around 90% of them present only once. No antigen has been identified for these receptors. Sequencing was performed on unstimulated CD8+ T cells sorted from spleen or lymph node cells, taken before transplant. The receptor source for this set is a human donor who was the organ donor for an intestinal transplant. The CDR3 runs from the conserved cysteine through the conserved F or W. D genes are given only for firm matches. A row's size may be missing; if present it is once, few, many or a size class.

-,TRBV19,TRBJ2-7,-,TGTGCCAGTAGTCCCGGGAACTCCTACGAGCAGTACTTC,CASSPGNSYEQYF
TRBD1,TRBV30,TRBJ2-1,-,TGTGCCTGGAGTCGAGATTATGGGACAGAGGTCTTCCCCTACAATGAGCAGTTCTTC,CAWSRDYGTEVFPYNEQFF
-,TRBV19,TRBJ2-5,-,TGTGCCAGTAGTGCTCACACAGTAGGTGCGGAGACCCAGTACTTC,CASSAHTVGAETQYF
-,TRBV27,TRBJ1-2,-,TGTGCCAGCAGTCCATTACTTCGGCCGGGGGGCTATGGCTACACCTTC,CASSPLLRPGGYGYTF
-,TRBV2,TRBJ1-2,-,TGTGCCAGCAGTGAGGACATAAACTATGGCTACACCTTC,CASSEDINYGYTF
-,TRBV5-8,TRBJ2-7,-,TGTGCCAGCAGCTTATACGAGCAGTACTTC,CASSLYEQYF
TRBD1,TRBV14,TRBJ1-1,-,TGTGCCAGCAGCCAAGTACCGGGACAGGGGGCGGACACTGAAGCTTTCTTT,CASSQVPGQGADTEAFF
-,TRBV10-3,TRBJ2-1,-,TGTGCCATCATGGTCGGCAATGAGCAGTTCTTC,CAIMVGNEQFF
-,TRBV18,TRBJ2-5,-,TGTGCCAGCTCACCGGGACATTTTCAAGAGACCCAGTACTTC,CASSPGHFQETQYF
-,TRBV4-1,TRBJ2-1,once,TGCGCCAGCAGCCATCCTCTAGATGAGCAGTTCTTC,CASSHPLDEQFF
-,TRBV11-2,TRBJ1-5,once,TGTGCCAGCAGCTTAGGCTCGGGGGGTCAGCCCCAGCATTTT,CASSLGSGGQPQHF
TRBD1,TRBV4-2,TRBJ1-3,-,TGTGCCAGCAGCCAAGCCGGACAGGGGACGGGTGGAAACACCATATATTTT,CASSQAGQGTGGNTIYF
TRBD1,TRBV4-1,TRBJ1-4,-,TGCGCCAGCAGCCAAGATTCAGGGGGATTTGAAAAACTGTTTTTT,CASSQDSGGFEKLFF
TRBD1,TRBV6-4,TRBJ2-3,-,TGTGCCAGCAGTGACCGTCAGGGGGACGTAGATACGCAGTATTTT,CASSDRQGDVDTQYF
-,TRBV5-6,TRBJ1-2,-,TGTGCCAGCAACTGGGGGGGTAACTATGGCTACACCTTC,CASNWGGNYGYTF
-,TRBV10-2,TRBJ2-1,-,TGCGCCAGCAGTGACCACAATGAGCAGTTCTTC,CASSDHNEQFF
TRBD1,TRBV6-6,TRBJ1-4,-,TGTGCCAGCCGGACAGGGGGCGTAGATGAAAAACTGTTTTTT,CASRTGGVDEKLFF
-,TRBV5-1,TRBJ2-1,-,TGCGCCAGCAGCTTGGTGGGACGGTTGAGCTCCTACAATGAGCAGTTCTTC,CASSLVGRLSSYNEQFF
TRBD1,TRBV5-8,TRBJ2-2,-,TGTGCCAGCCCGGACAGGGGGCGAGGAACCGGGGAGCTGTTTTTT,CASPDRGRGTGELFF
-,TRBV19,TRBJ2-7,once,TGTGCCAGTAGTATGGGAAGACAGGTTGAGGACGAGCAGTACTTC,CASSMGRQVEDEQYF
-,TRBV9,TRBJ2-5,-,TGTGCCAGCAGCGTAGAATGGGGCTGGGGGCAAGAGACCCAGTACTTC,CASSVEWGWGQETQYF
TRBD1,TRBV5-8,TRBJ2-2,-,TGTGCCAGCAGCTTGTTTCCAGGGGGCGTTATCGGCACCGGGGAGCTGTTTTTT,CASSLFPGGVIGTGELFF
TRBD1,TRBV6-5,TRBJ1-3,-,TGTGCCAGCAGTAACACGCAGGGGGCTAACACCATATATTTT,CASSNTQGANTIYF
TRBD1,TRBV5-1,TRBJ2-6,-,TGCGCCAGCAGCCCCCAGGGGGTCTACTCTGGGGCCAACGTCCTGACTTTC,CASSPQGVYSGANVLTF
-,TRBV5-6,TRBJ2-1,-,TGTGCCAGCAGCCCGGACTTTCAACTATCCTACAATGAGCAGTTCTTC,CASSPDFQLSYNEQFF
-,TRBV11-2,TRBJ1-5,-,TGTGCCAGCAGCACGCGACAGTTGGGGGGCAATCAGCCCCAGCATTTT,CASSTRQLGGNQPQHF
-,TRBV5-1,TRBJ2-2,-,TGCGCCAGCAGCTGGGACTCCCTGGGGATTAACACCGGGGAGCTGTTTTTT,CASSWDSLGINTGELFF
-,TRBV5-1,TRBJ1-1,once,TGCGCCAGCAGCTTGGACCAGTACCACACTGAAGCTTTCTTT,CASSLDQYHTEAFF
-,TRBV14,TRBJ1-3,-,TGTGCCAGCAGCCAAGGTACTCAGGGAGAAAACACCATATATTTT,CASSQGTQGENTIYF
-,TRBV4-1,TRBJ2-1,-,TGCGCCAGCAGCCAATCCCGGACGGAGCTGAATGAGCAGTTCTTC,CASSQSRTELNEQFF
-,TRBV30,TRBJ2-7,-,TGTGCCTGCGATACTGGCTACGAGCAGTACTTC,CACDTGYEQYF
-,TRBV4-1,TRBJ1-2,-,TGCGCCAGCAGCCAAATACAGCTAGCTAACTATGGCTACACCTTC,CASSQIQLANYGYTF
-,TRBV18,TRBJ2-1,-,TGTGCCAGCTCACCTGAGGTAGCAGGCCCCTACAATGAGCAGTTCTTC,CASSPEVAGPYNEQFF
-,TRBV15,TRBJ2-2,-,TGTGCCACCAGCAGAATAGTGAGCACCGGGGAGCTGTTTTTT,CATSRIVSTGELFF
-,TRBV10-2,TRBJ2-3,-,TGCGCCAGCAAGGGGCGTTTCGCGGGGACAGATACGCAGTATTTT,CASKGRFAGTDTQYF
-,TRBV11-2,TRBJ2-1,few,TGTGCCAGCAGCTTAAGGGACGGCCGGTCAGTTGACAATGAGCAGTTCTTC,CASSLRDGRSVDNEQFF
TRBD1,TRBV4-1,TRBJ1-4,once,TGCGCCAGCAGCGGGCCACAGGGGGCTCAGGAAAAACTGTTTTTT,CASSGPQGAQEKLFF
-,TRBV4-3,TRBJ1-1,-,TGCGCCAGCAGCCACCGACAGGTGTGGCACACTGAAGCTTTCTTT,CASSHRQVWHTEAFF
TRBD1,TRBV11-2,TRBJ1-1,-,TGTGCCAGCAGCCCGACAGGGGTCACTGAAGCTTTCTTT,CASSPTGVTEAFF
TRBD1,TRBV25-1,TRBJ2-1,medium-sized,TGTGCCAGCTATGGGACAGGGAAGGAAAATGAGCAGTTCTTC,CASYGTGKENEQFF
-,TRBV11-2,TRBJ1-4,-,TGTGCCAGCAGACCAGGAGTCGATGAAAAACTGTTTTTT,CASRPGVDEKLFF
TRBD1,TRBV7-6,TRBJ2-7,once,TGTGCCAGCAGCTTAGGGACGGGACAGGGGACGTACGAGCAGTACTTC,CASSLGTGQGTYEQYF
TRBD1,TRBV5-6,TRBJ1-5,medium-sized,TGTGCCAGCAGCTCGTGGACAGGGACTAAAAATCAGCCCCAGCATTTT,CASSSWTGTKNQPQHF
-,TRBV11-1,TRBJ1-5,-,TGTGCCAGCAGCCTTATGGCTCAGCCCCAGCATTTT,CASSLMAQPQHF
-,TRBV7-9,TRBJ1-1,-,TGTGCCAGCAGCCCCCGAGCTTTCTTT,CASSPRAFF
-,TRBV28,TRBJ1-5,-,TGTGCCAGCAGTTTAAGGGAACGTCAGCCCCAGCATTTT,CASSLRERQPQHF
TRBD1,TRBV4-1,TRBJ1-2,-,TGCGCCAGCAGCCAACCAGGGGACAGGGGCGCTGGCTACACCTTC,CASSQPGDRGAGYTF
-,TRBV5-1,TRBJ1-1,-,TGCGCCAGCAGCGGGGCTGGGTTCACTGAAGCTTTCTTT,CASSGAGFTEAFF
-,TRBV19,TRBJ2-2,-,TGTGCCAGTCTCTCACAGGGTAGGGAGCTGTTTTTT,CASLSQGRELFF
-,TRBV10-3,TRBJ1-2,-,TGTGCCATCAGTGACAAAACCTACTATGGCTACACCTTC,CAISDKTYYGYTF
-,TRBV4-2,TRBJ1-1,once,TGTGCCAGCAGCCAAGATCGGTCCGGGGGGACTGAAGCTTTCTTT,CASSQDRSGGTEAFF
-,TRBV19,TRBJ2-7,-,TGTGCCAGTCGAGATGGGACACACTACGAGCAGTACTTC,CASRDGTHYEQYF
TRBD2,TRBV13,TRBJ2-7,once,TGTGCCAGCAGCTTAGGTACTAGCGGTTCCTACGAGCAGTACTTC,CASSLGTSGSYEQYF